Only a few counts were recorded for the clone carrying this T cell receptor (beta chain). What it recognizes is unknown. Sample-barcoded 5' priming and a J-beta primer mix drove a second PCR of about 6 to 11 cycles. A template-switch adaptor containing 12 random nucleotides labeled each cDNA molecule. TCRdb ran MiXCR on the 5' RACE reads and lists one entry per CDR3 protein. The table shows 1.4 million or so distinct CDR3 sequences, with approximately 43% occurring only once. This specimen comes from a study of blood T cells in healthy people across ages. Study-wide results and limits: Both naive CD4+ cell counts and diversity were greater in long-lived donors than in aged donors.

All donors came from Russia, were Caucasian and healthy, and spanned ages roughly 6 to 100. The CDR3 totals 12 residues. The germline V and J ends were trimmed by 4 bases and 1 base, with 4 bases remaining between them. CDR1 and CDR2 (germline): LGHNA, YNFKEQ. The chain has TRBV4-2 and TRBJ1-2, with D unclear. The source material was blood. The sequence was collected from a woman aged 18-29 years in good health. In DNA form, the CDR3 reads TGTGCCAGCAGCCCACATAACTATGGCTACACCTTC. Translation gives CASSPHNYGYTF.